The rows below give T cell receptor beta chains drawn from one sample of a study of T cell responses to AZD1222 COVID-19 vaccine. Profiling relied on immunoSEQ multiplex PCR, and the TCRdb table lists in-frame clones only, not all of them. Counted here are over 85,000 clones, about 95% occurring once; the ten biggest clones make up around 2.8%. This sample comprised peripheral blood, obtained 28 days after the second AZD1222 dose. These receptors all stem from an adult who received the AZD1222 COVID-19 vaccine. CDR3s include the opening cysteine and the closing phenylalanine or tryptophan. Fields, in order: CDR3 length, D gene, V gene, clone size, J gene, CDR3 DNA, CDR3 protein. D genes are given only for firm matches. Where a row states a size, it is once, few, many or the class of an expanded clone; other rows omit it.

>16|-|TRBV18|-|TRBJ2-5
TGTGCCAGCTCACCAAATACCGGCACAGGTTGGGAGACCCAGTACTTC
CASSPNTGTGWETQYF
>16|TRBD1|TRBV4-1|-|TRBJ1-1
TGCGCCAGCAGCCCTGGGCAGGGGGCTTGGGGCACTGAAGCTTTCTTT
CASSPGQGAWGTEAFF
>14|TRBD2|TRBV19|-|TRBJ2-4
TGTGCCAGTAGTAGGACTAGCGGGGGGGAATTTCGGTACTTC
CASSRTSGGEFRYF
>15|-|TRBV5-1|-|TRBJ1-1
TGCGCCAGCAGCTTGGCCTTCCAGGGTGGCGCTGAAGCTTTCTTT
CASSLAFQGGAEAFF
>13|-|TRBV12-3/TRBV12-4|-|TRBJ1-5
TGTGCCAGCAGTCCCCATCGCAATCAGCCCCAGCATTTT
CASSPHRNQPQHF
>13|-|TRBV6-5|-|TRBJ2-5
TGTGCCAGCAGTTACCGGAGATTCGAGACCCAGTACTTC
CASSYRRFETQYF
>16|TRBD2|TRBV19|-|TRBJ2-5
TGTGCCAGTAGTATAGTGCGCGGGGGGGCCCTTCAGACCCAGTACTTC
CASSIVRGGALQTQYF
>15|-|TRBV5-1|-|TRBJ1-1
TGCGCCAGCAGATTACTGGGACGGACGAACACTGAAGCTTTCTTT
CASRLLGRTNTEAFF
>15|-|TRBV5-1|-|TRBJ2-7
TGCGCCAGCAGCTCCCGACAGGTTGGAGCCTACGAGCAGTACTTC
CASSSRQVGAYEQYF
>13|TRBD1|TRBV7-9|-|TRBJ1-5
TGTGCCAGCAGTAAGCCAGGGGGAGGGACCCAGCATTTT
CASSKPGGGTQHF
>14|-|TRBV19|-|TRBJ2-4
TGTGCCAGTGGTGGGCAGACAGCCAAAAACATTCAGTACTTC
CASGGQTAKNIQYF
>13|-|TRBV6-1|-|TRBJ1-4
TGTGCCAGCAGTGAATATCAGAATGAAAAACTGTTTTTT
CASSEYQNEKLFF
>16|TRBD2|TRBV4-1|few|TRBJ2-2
TGCGCCAGCAGCAGGACTAGCGGGAGGACCACCGGGGAGCTGTTTTTT
CASSRTSGRTTGELFF
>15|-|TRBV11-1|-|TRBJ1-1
TGTGCCAGCAGCTTATTGCAGAACATGAACACTGAAGCTTTCTTT
CASSLLQNMNTEAFF
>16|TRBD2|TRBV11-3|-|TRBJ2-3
TGTGCCAGCAGCGCGGGACTAGCGGGGAGCACAGATACGCAGTATTTT
CASSAGLAGSTDTQYF
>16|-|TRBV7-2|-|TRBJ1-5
TGTGCCAGCAGCTCTGGGCTCCTGCGGGATGATCAGCCCCAGCATTTT
CASSSGLLRDDQPQHF
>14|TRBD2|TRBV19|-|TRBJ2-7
TGTGCCAGTAGTATCGGGACTAGGGATTACGAGCAGTACTTC
CASSIGTRDYEQYF
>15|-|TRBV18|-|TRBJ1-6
TGTGCCAGCTCACCCCGAGAATGGCTTAATTCACCCCTCCACTTT
CASSPREWLNSPLHF
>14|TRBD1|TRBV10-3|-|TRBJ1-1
TGTGCCGTCAAGAAAGACAGGGAAGGCACTGAAGCTTTCTTT
CAVKKDREGTEAFF
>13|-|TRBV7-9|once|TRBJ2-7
TGTGCCAGCAGCTCCTCTCTCTCCTACGAGCAGTACTTC
CASSSSLSYEQYF
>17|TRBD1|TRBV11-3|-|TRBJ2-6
TGTGCCAGCAGCTTAGGACAGGGGACCTCTGGGGCCAACGTCCTGACTTTC
CASSLGQGTSGANVLTF
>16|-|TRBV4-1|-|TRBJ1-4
TGCGCCAGCAGCCAAGACTGGCAAGTCTATAATGAAAAACTGTTTTTT
CASSQDWQVYNEKLFF
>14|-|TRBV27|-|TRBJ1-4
TGTGCCAGCCGTGGGGGAGAGTCAGGAGAAAAACTGTTTTTT
CASRGGESGEKLFF
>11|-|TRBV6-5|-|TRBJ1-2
TGTGCCAGCGGGACCGTCTGGGGCTACACCTTC
CASGTVWGYTF
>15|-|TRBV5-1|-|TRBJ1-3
TGCGCCAGCAGCTTGGCAGGGGACTCTGGAAACACCATATATTTT
CASSLAGDSGNTIYF
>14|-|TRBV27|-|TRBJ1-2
TGTGCCAGCAGCCCCGGGACGGTGGGTTGGGGCTACACCTTC
CASSPGTVGWGYTF
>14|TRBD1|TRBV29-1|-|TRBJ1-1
TGCAGCGCCAAAACAGGACAGGGGACCACTGAAGCTTTCTTT
CSAKTGQGTTEAFF
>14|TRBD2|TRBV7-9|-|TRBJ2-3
TGTGCCAGCAGCGGGAGGGTGGGCACAGATACGCAGTATTTT
CASSGRVGTDTQYF
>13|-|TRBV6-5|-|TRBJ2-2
TGTGCCAGCAGTTACCTCCTCACCGGGGAGCTGTTTTTT
CASSYLLTGELFF
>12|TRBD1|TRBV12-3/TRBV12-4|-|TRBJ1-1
TGTGCCTTACAGGGGTGGGGGACTGAAGCTTTCTTT
CALQGWGTEAFF
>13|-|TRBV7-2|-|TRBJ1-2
TGTGCCAGCAGCTTAGACCCCGACTATGGCTACACCTTC
CASSLDPDYGYTF
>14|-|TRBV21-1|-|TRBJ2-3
TGTGCCAGCAGCCGATGGAGAAGATCAGATACGCAGTATTTT
CASSRWRRSDTQYF
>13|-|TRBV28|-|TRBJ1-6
TGTGCCAGCACCGTCTCCTATAATTCACCCCTCCACTTT
CASTVSYNSPLHF
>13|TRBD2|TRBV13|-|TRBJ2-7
TGTGCCAGCAGCTTCGAAGCGGGGGCCGAGCAGTACTTC
CASSFEAGAEQYF
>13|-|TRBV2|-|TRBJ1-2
TGTGCCAGCACACGGACCGGGCCCTATGGCTACACCTTC
CASTRTGPYGYTF
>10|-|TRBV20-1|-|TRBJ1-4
TGCAGTGCTAGAGCCTCTAGACTGTTTTTT
CSARASRLFF
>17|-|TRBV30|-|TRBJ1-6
TGTGCCTGGGGCAAAGAGGGTCCGAGCTCCTATAATTCACCCCTCCACTTT
CAWGKEGPSSYNSPLHF
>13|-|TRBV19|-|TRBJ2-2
TGTGCCAGTAAGGGGGCGAACACCGGGGAGCTGTTTTTT
CASKGANTGELFF
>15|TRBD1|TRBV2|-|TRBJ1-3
TGTGCCAGCAGTCAGGGACAGATCTCTGGAAACACCATATATTTT
CASSQGQISGNTIYF
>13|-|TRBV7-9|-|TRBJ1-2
TGTGCCAGCAGCTTAGTTTTTGAAACTGGCTACACCTTC
CASSLVFETGYTF
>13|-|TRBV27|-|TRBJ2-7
TGTGCCAGCTCCGGCGGTCCGACCTACGAGCAGTACTTC
CASSGGPTYEQYF
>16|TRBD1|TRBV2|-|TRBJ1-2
TGTGCCAGCAGTGAGAGAGGACAGGTAGCTAACTATGGCTACACCTTC
CASSERGQVANYGYTF
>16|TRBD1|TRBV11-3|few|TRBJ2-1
TGTGCCAGCAGCAGTTCCAAGGGACAGAGAAACAATGAGCAGTTCTTC
CASSSSKGQRNNEQFF
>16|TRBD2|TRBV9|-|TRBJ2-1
TGTGCCAGCAGCCCCCAACTGGGGGGGAATTCCAATGAGCAGTTCTTC
CASSPQLGGNSNEQFF
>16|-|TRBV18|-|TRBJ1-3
TGTGCCAGCTCTCTGAACCGCAGGGAATGGGGAAACACCATATATTTT
CASSLNRREWGNTIYF
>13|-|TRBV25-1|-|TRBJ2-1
TGTGCCAGCGGAAGGGTCTCCTACAATGAGCAGTTCTTC
CASGRVSYNEQFF
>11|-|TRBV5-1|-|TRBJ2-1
TGCGCCAGCAGCTATTGGGGTGAGCAGTTCTTC
CASSYWGEQFF
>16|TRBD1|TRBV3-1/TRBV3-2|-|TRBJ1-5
TGTGCCAGCAGCCCCGAAGGACAGGGAGGGGGTCAGCCCCAGCATTTT
CASSPEGQGGGQPQHF
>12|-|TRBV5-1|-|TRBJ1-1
TGCGCCAGCAGCAGGGACCAAACGTCGGCTTTCTTT
CASSRDQTSAFF
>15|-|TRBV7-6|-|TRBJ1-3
TGTGCCAGCAGCCCCGGGAGGAGCTCTGGAAACACCATATATTTT
CASSPGRSSGNTIYF
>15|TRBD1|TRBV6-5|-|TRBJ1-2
TGTGCCAGCAGTTATACAGGGGGCCGAAACTATGGCTACACCTTC
CASSYTGGRNYGYTF
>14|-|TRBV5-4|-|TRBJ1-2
TGTGCCAGCACGCCTCAAGGGGCAAACTATGGCTACACCTTC
CASTPQGANYGYTF
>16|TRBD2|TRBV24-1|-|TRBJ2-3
TGTGCCACCGCTAGAAGTGGCGGGGGGGACACAGATACGCAGTATTTT
CATARSGGGDTDTQYF
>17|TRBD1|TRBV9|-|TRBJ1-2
TGTGCCAGCAGCGTAGTTGTTTTCGGGACAGCCAACTATGGCTACACCTTC
CASSVVVFGTANYGYTF
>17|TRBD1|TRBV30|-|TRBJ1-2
TGTGCCTGGAGTGTAGGGGGTTACAGGGGCGCTATCTATGGCTACACCTTC
CAWSVGGYRGAIYGYTF
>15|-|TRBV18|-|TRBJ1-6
TGTGCCAGCTCACCGGGCAGGGCTATAGGTTCACCCCTCCACTTT
CASSPGRAIGSPLHF
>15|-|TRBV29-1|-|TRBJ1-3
TGCAGCGCTGACTCCGACGGGCTCTCTGGAAACACCATATATTTT
CSADSDGLSGNTIYF
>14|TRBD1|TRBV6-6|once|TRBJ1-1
TGTGCCACCAGACAGGGGCCCCAAGACACTGAAGCTTTCTTT
CATRQGPQDTEAFF